The 22 T cell receptor beta chains given below trace back to one sample, sequenced in a study of blood T cell repertoires in COVID-19. Using immunoSEQ multiplex PCR, the repertoire was profiled, and TCRdb retains in-frame clones only, with some absent. The sample carries about 300,000 clones, about 91% recorded once. Sequenced sample: peripheral blood. These receptors were obtained from a woman aged 25 to 39 who had recovered from COVID-19.

The chain couples TRBV4-3 to TRBJ1-2; D gene unclear. CDR1 LGHNA and CDR2 YSLEER come from the germline V gene. The germline V and J ends were trimmed by 0 bases and 0 bases, with 14 bases remaining between them. CDR3 size: 17 residues. CDR3 sequence (DNA): TGCGCCAGCAGCCAAGAAACGGGGTGGCGAGCTAACTATGGCTACACCTTC. Translated: CASSQETGWRANYGYTF.

With respect to this clone: The identical CDR3 is also encoded by other nucleotide sequences in the sample. CDR3 protein: CASSYAGPQETQYF. The DNA for the CDR3 is TGTGCCAGCAGTTACGCGGGACCTCAAGAGACCCAGTACTTC. The chain joins TRBV6-5 to TRBJ2-5; D may be TRBD2 (6 bases). The V and J ends lost 2 bases and 2 bases respectively, with 9 bases between them. The CDR3 runs to 14 residues. CDR1 MNHEY and CDR2 SVGAGI come from the germline V gene.

DNA for the CDR3: TGTGCCAGCTCACCGACGGGACAGTTCCCCACCGGGGAGCTGTTTTTT. Translation gives CASSPTGQFPTGELFF. The chain combines TRBV18 with TRBJ2-2; 7 bases agree with TRBD1. V lost 3 bases and J lost 4; bases outside the gene matches: 8. Germline V gives CDR1 KGHSH, CDR2 LQKENI. The CDR3 is made up of 16 amino acids.

This clone was recorded a few times. This sequence joins TRBV7-3 and TRBJ2-2; D uncertain. The CDR3 sequence is 16 residues long. CDR1 is SGHTA and CDR2 is FQGTGA in the germline V gene. V gave up 5 bases and J gave up 2 bases, with 15 bases separating them. Written as DNA, the CDR3 is TGTGCCAGCAGCATCAACCCTGGCGGAAACACCGGGGAGCTGTTTTTT. Amino acid sequence: CASSINPGGNTGELFF.

The chain carries TRBV19 and TRBJ1-2; no reliable D call. The CDR3 totals 13 residues. Germline CDR1 and CDR2: LNHDA and SQIVND (reference sequence). V lost 1 base and J lost 6, with 9 bases in between. CDR3 DNA: TGTGCCAGTAGTATAGGTACCGGAGATGGCTACACCTTC. Translating gives CASSIGTGDGYTF.

V is TRBV7-2 and J is TRBJ2-7; 12 bases are shared with TRBD1. CDR1 SGHTA and CDR2 FQGNSA come from the germline V gene. J lost 7 bases, V lost 4 bases, and 8 bases had no gene match. The length of the CDR3 is 15 residues. The CDR3 region is CASSSPGQGAGEQYF. The CDR3 DNA is TGTGCCAGCAGCTCTCCGGGACAGGGGGCTGGGGAGCAGTACTTC.

The V gene is TRBV4-1, the J gene TRBJ2-1, with 10 bases aligning to TRBD2. The CDR3 is made up of 15 amino acids. Germline V CDR1 and CDR2: MGHRA, YSYEKL. V lost 2 bases, J lost 4 bases, and 2 bases stayed unmatched. The CDR3 sequence: CASSQLAGEYNEQFF. In DNA form, the CDR3 reads TGCGCCAGCAGCCAACTAGCGGGGGAATACAATGAGCAGTTCTTC.

This chain connects TRBV28 to TRBJ2-7, with 7 bases fitting TRBD1. The CDR3 totals 15 residues. The J segment lost 4 bases and the V segment lost 11 bases, leaving 17 bases of the junction unmatched. Germline CDR1 is MDHEN and CDR2 is SYDVKM. The CDR3 region is CAGSSSGTDGYEQYF. In nucleotides, the CDR3 is TGTGCCGGCTCCTCTTCTGGGACAGATGGGTACGAGCAGTACTTC.

The chain combines TRBV2 with TRBJ1-3, with D perhaps matching TRBD1 (5 bases). The V end was cut by 6 bases, the J end by 0 bases, with 12 bases between. CDR3 length equals 15 residues. Per the germline V gene, CDR1 is SNHLY and CDR2 is FYNNEI. CDR3 in DNA: TGTGCCAGCAGGTTCTCAGGGTCCTCTGGAAACACCATATATTTT. This translates into CASRFSGSSGNTIYF.

This sequence joins TRBV27 and TRBJ2-7; a possible D gene is TRBD2 (5 bases). The germline gives CDR1 MNHEY, CDR2 SMNVEV (reference sequence). The CDR3 consists of 15 residues. The V end lost 3 bases, the J end lost 0 bases, and 12 bases lay between the germline ends. The chain's CDR3 is CASSFNSGSSYEQYF. The CDR3 bases are TGTGCCAGCAGTTTTAATTCGGGGTCCTCCTACGAGCAGTACTTC.

The chain has TRBV12-3 or TRBV12-4 and TRBJ1-5, with 7 positions matching TRBD1. CDR3 size: 13 residues. The V gene end was trimmed by 7 bases and the J gene end by 5 bases; junction bases not matched to a gene: 5. Written as DNA, the CDR3 is TGTGCCAGCACTAAACAGGGGTATCAGCCCCAGCATTTT. Its translation: CASTKQGYQPQHF.

The chain employs TRBV6-2 or TRBV6-3 and TRBJ2-4, with 7 bases aligning to TRBD1. There are 14 residues in the CDR3. Germline trimming cut 5 bases from V and 6 bases from J; bases unmatched to any gene: 7. Germline CDR1 reads MNHEY; CDR2 reads SVGEGT. CDR3 protein: CASSQDRIGNIQYF. CDR3 DNA: TGTGCCAGCAGTCAGGACAGGATCGGAAACATTCAGTACTTC.

The chain is built from TRBV5-6 and TRBJ2-5; 11 bases agree with TRBD2. The CDR3 loop spans 16 amino acids. Trimming took 0 bases from V and 5 from J; bases not matched to a gene: 6. Germline V gene sequence: CDR1 SGHDT, CDR2 YYEEEE. The chain's CDR3 is CASSLVTSGGWETQYF. CDR3 bases: TGTGCCAGCAGCTTGGTTACTAGCGGGGGTTGGGAGACCCAGTACTTC.

The chain uses TRBV4-3 and TRBJ2-3, with 11 nucleotides matching TRBD2. Germline V gene lookup returns CDR1 LGHNA and CDR2 YSLEER. The CDR3 consists of 17 residues. V shed 3 bases and J 3 bases; nucleotides not matched to a gene: 8. The CDR3 sequence: CASSQAVAGGRTDTQYF. CDR3 bases: TGCGCCAGCAGCCAGGCAGTAGCGGGGGGGCGGACAGATACGCAGTATTTT.

This clone appeared a single time. The genes are TRBV7-9 and TRBJ2-1; perhaps TRBD2 as D (6 bases). The CDR3 loop spans 12 amino acids. Germline loops: CDR1 SEHNR, CDR2 FQNEAQ (reference sequence). The germline V and J ends were trimmed by 1 base and 12 bases, with 10 bases remaining between them. The CDR3 DNA follows: TGTGCCAGCAGCTTAGGTGCGGAGGGGCAGTTCTTC. As protein: CASSLGAEGQFF. Full variable domain (remainder filled in from reference TRBV7-9 and TRBJ2-1): DTGVSQNPRHKITKRGQNVTFRCDPISEHNRLYWYRQTLGQGPEFLTYFQNEAQLEKSRLLSDRFSAERPKGSFSTLEIQRTEQGDSAMYLCASSLGAEGQFFGPGTRLTVL.

The chain has TRBV4-3 and TRBJ1-5, with a weak D call TRBD1 (5 bases). The germline V gene has CDR1 LGHNA and CDR2 YSLEER. V was cut by 4 bases and J by 0 bases, with 10 bases left in between. The CDR3 is made up of 15 amino acids. CDR3 DNA sequence: TGCGCCAGCAGCCCCGGGGACTATAGCAATCAGCCCCAGCATTTT. The encoded protein is CASSPGDYSNQPQHF.

This clone came up once. The rearrangement joins TRBV6-1 to TRBJ2-1; TRBD2 aligns across 12 bases. Per germline, CDR1 MNHNS and CDR2 SASEGT. Germline trimming cut 3 bases from V and 11 bases from J; bases unmatched to any gene: 5. The CDR3 sequence is 14 residues long. CDR3 in amino acids: CASSEGGLAGKQFF. CDR3 in DNA: TGTGCCAGCAGTGAGGGGGGACTAGCGGGTAAGCAGTTCTTC.

The chain couples TRBV18 to TRBJ2-3; maybe TRBD1 (5 bases). The CDR3 extends over 14 amino acids. Germline V gene sequence: CDR1 KGHSH, CDR2 LQKENI. V gave up 2 bases and J gave up 2 bases, with 8 bases separating them. CDR3 sequence (DNA): TGTGCCAGCTCACCAGACAGCAACACAGATACGCAGTATTTT. Translating it yields CASSPDSNTDTQYF.

The chain carries TRBV7-8 and TRBJ1-5, with TRBD1 matching 9 bases. V shed 7 bases, J shed 4 bases, and the junction held 5 bases outside the gene matches. Germline CDR1 is SGHVS and CDR2 is FQNEAQ. There are 14 residues in the CDR3. CDR3 protein: CASTAGQGNQPQHF. The CDR3 bases are TGTGCCAGCACCGCCGGACAGGGGAATCAGCCCCAGCATTTT. Drawing the rest from reference TRBV7-8 and TRBJ1-5, the complete variable domain is GAGVSQSPRYKVAKRGQDVALRCDPISGHVSLFWYQQALGQGPEFLTYFQNEAQLDKSGLPSDRFFAERPEGSVSTLKIQRTQQEDSAVYLCASTAGQGNQPQHFGDGTRLSIL.

The chain links TRBV5-1 to TRBJ2-1, with 7 bases aligning to TRBD2. Germline lookup yields CDR1 SGHRS and CDR2 YFSETQ. With V trimmed by 0 bases and J by 7 bases, 10 bases remained unmatched. The CDR3 runs 16 residues. In nucleotides, the CDR3 is TGCGCCAGCAGCTTGGCACCAGCGGGGCCCGGTAATGAGCAGTTCTTC. Translation: CASSLAPAGPGNEQFF.

This clone was seen only once. The chain couples TRBV25-1 to TRBJ2-2; a weak D match, TRBD1 (7 bases). V lost 4 bases and J 5 bases, leaving 17 bases between the germline ends. CDR1 is MGHDK, CDR2 SYGVNS, per germline. This CDR3 is 16 amino acids long. CDR3 DNA: TGTGCCAGCAGTGGAACCCTGACAGGGAGGACCGGGGAGCTGTTTTTT. Protein product: CASSGTLTGRTGELFF.

This sequence joins TRBV7-9 and TRBJ2-1; 7 positions agree with TRBD1. Per germline, CDR1 SEHNR and CDR2 FQNEAQ (reference sequence). CDR3 size: 16 residues. With V trimmed by 5 bases and J by 9 bases, 16 bases remained unmatched. The CDR3 sequence is CASSPQTGNFLVEQFF. The CDR3 DNA reads TGTGCCAGCAGCCCTCAGACAGGGAATTTCCTTGTTGAGCAGTTCTTC.